Listed below are T cell receptor beta chains from one sample, sequenced in a study of blood T cell repertoires in COVID-19. Sequenced by immunoSEQ multiplex PCR; TCRdb stores in-frame clones only, minus some. Here the sample spans around 170,000 clones, about 83% being singletons. The sequenced sample consisted of peripheral blood. All receptors come from a man between 65 and 79 years old who had recovered from COVID-19. Both conserved end residues are part of each CDR3. The size entry is marked missing in some rows and otherwise reads once, few, many or a size class.

V gene	J gene	clone size	CDR3 protein
TRBV28	TRBJ2-2	once	CASSLLRRGAVGELFF
TRBV19	TRBJ1-5	.	CASDQQDRQPQHF
TRBV7-8	TRBJ2-1	.	CASSPGLNNEQFF
TRBV2	TRBJ1-4	.	CAEGGERKLFF
TRBV10-3	TRBJ2-7	once	CAISPGLGAEQYF
TRBV6-5	TRBJ1-6	.	CASNPRGIDSPLHF
TRBV24-1	TRBJ2-5	.	CATSDFSGGLETQYF
TRBV10-3	TRBJ1-1	.	CAISELTGANTEAFF
TRBV7-6	TRBJ2-5	.	CASSFVRGSQETQYF
TRBV6-5	TRBJ1-1	.	CASAGLRAGEIAFF
TRBV3-1/TRBV3-2	TRBJ2-2	.	CASSPRHGQPNTGELFF
TRBV18	TRBJ1-4	.	CASSGGAHDEKLFF
TRBV6-2/TRBV6-3	TRBJ2-7	.	CASSRPGLVSYEQYF
TRBV7-9	TRBJ2-3	.	CASGLAGHDTQYF
TRBV6-4	TRBJ2-7	.	CASSVRPGLARNEQYF
TRBV6-2/TRBV6-3	TRBJ2-1	.	CASSKSGSVTYNEQFF
TRBV7-9	TRBJ2-7	.	CASAGQGAYEQYF
TRBV7-2	TRBJ1-4	few	CASSHNEKLFF
TRBV12-3/TRBV12-4	TRBJ2-1	.	CASVSGDYNEQFF
TRBV4-1	TRBJ2-7	.	CASSQAPASGAYEQYF
TRBV27	TRBJ2-7	once	CASSTIPSYEQYF
TRBV6-2/TRBV6-3	TRBJ2-1	.	CASSYSLGSLNEQFF
TRBV10-3	TRBJ1-5	.	CATGTGNSNQPQHF
TRBV4-1	TRBJ2-7	.	CASSSGTFYEQYF
TRBV5-8	TRBJ2-1	few	CASSFEGGSYNEQFF
TRBV5-6	TRBJ1-3	.	CASSVDTGNTIYF
TRBV2	TRBJ1-1	.	CASSQGQGEAFF
TRBV5-1	TRBJ1-2	.	CASSGTTGDGHGYTF
TRBV6-2/TRBV6-3	TRBJ1-1	.	CASSPIGGNTEAFF
TRBV5-5	TRBJ2-3	.	CASSRWGQAADTQYF
TRBV6-5	TRBJ1-5	.	CASTDRGGQPQHF
TRBV7-6	TRBJ1-2	.	CASSTAPSEGYTF
TRBV27	TRBJ1-2	.	CASSLYGGTGTDYGYTF
TRBV28	TRBJ2-5	.	CASRTSGFQETQYF
TRBV9	TRBJ2-7	.	CASSATGTSYEQYF
TRBV5-1	TRBJ2-7	.	CASSSTGEYSSYEQYF
TRBV15	TRBJ2-3	.	CATSRVGGSTDTQYF
TRBV19	TRBJ2-3	.	CASTLTSVSTDTQYF
TRBV3-1/TRBV3-2	TRBJ1-6	few	CASSQGGQGNSPLHF
TRBV11-2	TRBJ2-1	.	CASSEDWGEYNEQFF
TRBV6-1	TRBJ2-2	once	CASSERTGGLAGELFF
TRBV11-2	TRBJ2-3	.	CASSVQVTSGFTDTQYF
TRBV19	TRBJ2-1	.	CASKTDNEQFF
TRBV3-1/TRBV3-2	TRBJ2-1	.	CASARGTSSYNEQFF
TRBV21-1	TRBJ2-2	.	CASSNLLAGGLTAELFF
TRBV2	TRBJ2-4	.	CASSELKGANIQYF
TRBV4-2	TRBJ2-6	.	CASSQVGDTNGQGASGANVLTF
TRBV19	TRBJ2-2	.	CASSTPLLRAGELFF
TRBV24-1	TRBJ2-2	.	CATGTSGLTGELFF
TRBV28	TRBJ1-2	.	CASSLSRDTNYGYTF
TRBV30	TRBJ1-4	.	CAWSVRGGDGEKLFF
TRBV9	TRBJ2-2	.	CASSVGGGVNTGELFF
TRBV3-1/TRBV3-2	TRBJ1-1	.	CASSQALNTEAFF
TRBV28	TRBJ2-1	.	CASSPPGTAIKQFF
TRBV27	TRBJ2-2	.	CASMLSVGSNTGELFF
TRBV27	TRBJ1-3	.	CASSLSGASGNTIYF
TRBV28	TRBJ2-1	.	CASSLPPASPFF
TRBV29-1	TRBJ2-1	.	CSVGGGLASSSSYNEQFF